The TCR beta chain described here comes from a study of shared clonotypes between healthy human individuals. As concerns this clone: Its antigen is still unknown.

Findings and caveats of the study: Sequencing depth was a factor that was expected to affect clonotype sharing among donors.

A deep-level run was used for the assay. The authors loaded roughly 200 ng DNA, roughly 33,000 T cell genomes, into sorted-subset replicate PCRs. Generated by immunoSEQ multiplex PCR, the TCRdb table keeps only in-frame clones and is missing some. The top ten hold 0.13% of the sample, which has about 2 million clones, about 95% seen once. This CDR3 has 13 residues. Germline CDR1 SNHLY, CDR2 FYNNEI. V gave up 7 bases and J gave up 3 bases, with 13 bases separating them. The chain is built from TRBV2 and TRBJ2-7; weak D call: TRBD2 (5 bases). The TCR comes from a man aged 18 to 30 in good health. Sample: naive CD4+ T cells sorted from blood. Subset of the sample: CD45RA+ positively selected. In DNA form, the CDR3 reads TGTGCCAGCACCATACGGGGTGACTACGAGCAGTACTTC. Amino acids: CASTIRGDYEQYF.